The 10 T cell receptor beta chains below all came from one sample that was sequenced in a study of OX40 agonist ivuxolimab in advanced cancers. Sequenced by immunoSEQ multiplex PCR; TCRdb stores in-frame clones only, minus some. The table has approximately 77,000 clones, roughly nine tenths seen once. The sample here was CD4+ or CD8+ T cells sorted from blood, taken in a trial of the OX40 agonist ivuxolimab. These TCRs come from an adult with an advanced solid tumor such as melanoma, head and neck, liver or kidney cancer.

V usage is TRBV7-9 and J usage is TRBJ1-4; no definite D call. The CDR3 loop spans 13 amino acids. The V end was cut by 7 bases, the J end by 10 bases, with 16 bases between. Germline CDR1 reads SEHNR; CDR2 reads FQNEAQ (reference sequence). CDR3: CASIGVGLGKLFF. The DNA for the CDR3 is TGTGCCAGCATAGGTGTTGGGTTGGGAAAACTGTTTTTT. The complete variable domain, with remaining parts taken from reference TRBV7-9 and TRBJ1-4, reads DTGVSQNPRHKITKRGQNVTFRCDPISEHNRLYWYRQTLGQGPEFLTYFQNEAQLEKSRLLSDRFSAERPKGSFSTLEIQRTEQGDSAMYLCASIGVGLGKLFFGSGTQLSVL.

The chain recombines TRBV6-5 with TRBJ1-4; a possible D gene is TRBD1 (5 bases). The CDR3 totals 16 residues. Trimming shortened V by 0 bases and J by 4 bases, and 12 bases separated the two germline ends. CDR1 and CDR2 (germline): MNHEY, SVGAGI. The CDR3 DNA follows: TGTGCCAGCAGTTACTCGCTCTGGGGGAATAATGAAAAACTGTTTTTT. It is translated as CASSYSLWGNNEKLFF.

This chain joins TRBV7-9 and TRBJ2-2; no reliable D call. Trimming removed 2 bases from V and 4 bases from J, with 14 bases in between. Germline V lookup: CDR1 SEHNR, CDR2 FQNEAQ (reference sequence). The CDR3 runs to 16 residues. In nucleotides, the CDR3 is TGTGCCAGCAGCTTACCCCCAGCCGTGGGCACCGGGGAGCTGTTTTTT. Residues: CASSLPPAVGTGELFF.

V is TRBV7-2 and J is TRBJ2-1; D gene unclear. Trimming took off 1 base at V and 10 bases at J, with 8 bases between the two ends. This CDR3 spans 12 amino acids. Germline V lookup: CDR1 SGHTA, CDR2 FQGNSA. CDR3: CASSLDWNEQFF. The DNA for the CDR3 is TGTGCCAGCAGCTTAGACTGGAACGAGCAGTTCTTC.

The chain is built from TRBV6-5 and TRBJ2-1; D perhaps matches TRBD1 (6 bases). The germline CDR1 and CDR2 sequences are MNHEY and SVGAGI. V was trimmed by 1 base and J by 3 bases, leaving 13 bases between them. The CDR3 spans 16 residues. The CDR3 nucleotides read TGTGCCAGCAGTTACTTCCGAAGCAGGGGCTACAATGAGCAGTTCTTC. Its translation is CASSYFRSRGYNEQFF.

This rearrangement joins TRBV4-1 to TRBJ2-1; TRBD1 matches at 8 bases. The CDR3 loop spans 13 amino acids. Trimming took 4 bases from V and 9 from J; bases not matched to a gene: 5. Germline lookup yields CDR1 MGHRA and CDR2 YSYEKL. The CDR3 loop is CASSPGGVGEQFF. Written as DNA, the CDR3 is TGCGCCAGCAGCCCAGGGGGCGTCGGTGAGCAGTTCTTC.

This chain connects TRBV5-1 to TRBJ2-3, with 12 bases aligning to TRBD2. V lost 1 base and J lost 4; bases outside the gene matches: 4. Germline V CDR1 and CDR2: SGHRS, YFSETQ. CDR3 size: 16 residues. The CDR3: CASSLRTSGNSDTQYF. The CDR3 nucleotides are TGCGCCAGCAGCTTGAGGACTAGCGGGAATTCAGATACGCAGTATTTT.

V gene TRBV5-1 combines with J gene TRBJ2-7; D gene ambiguous. The CDR3 sequence is 15 residues long. Between the trimmed V and J ends, which lost 0 bases and 1 base, there was a span of 11 bases. Germline V lookup: CDR1 SGHRS, CDR2 YFSETQ. The CDR3 region has the DNA TGCGCCAGCAGCTTGGAGGGCCCCCGGTCCTACGAGCAGTACTTC. As protein: CASSLEGPRSYEQYF.

The rearrangement uses TRBV5-1 and TRBJ2-4; TRBD2 might be the D (5 bases). V dropped 4 bases and J dropped 8 bases, with 16 bases sitting between them. Germline values: CDR1 SGHRS, CDR2 YFSETQ. CDR3 size: 14 residues. The CDR3 spells CASSLPDLRDIQYF. CDR3 DNA: TGCGCCAGCAGCCTGCCGGACTTGCGGGACATTCAGTACTTC.

V gene TRBV11-3 combines with J gene TRBJ2-3; perhaps TRBD2 as D (9 bases). The V end lost 5 bases, the J end lost 1 base, and 28 bases lay between the germline ends. Germline CDR1 and CDR2: SGHNT and YENEEA. The CDR3 contains 20 residues. The CDR3 here is CASSLLETGVAGVGTDTQYF. The CDR3 bases are TGTGCCAGCAGCCTTCTCGAGACAGGGGTAGCGGGAGTGGGCACAGATACGCAGTATTTT. The full variable domain, rest sourced from reference TRBV11-3 and TRBJ2-3, is EAGVVQSPRYKIIEKKQPVAFWCNPISGHNTLYWYLQNLGQGPELLIRYENEEAVDDSQLPKDRFSAERLKGVDSTLKIQPAELGDSAVYLCASSLLETGVAGVGTDTQYFGPGTRLTVL.